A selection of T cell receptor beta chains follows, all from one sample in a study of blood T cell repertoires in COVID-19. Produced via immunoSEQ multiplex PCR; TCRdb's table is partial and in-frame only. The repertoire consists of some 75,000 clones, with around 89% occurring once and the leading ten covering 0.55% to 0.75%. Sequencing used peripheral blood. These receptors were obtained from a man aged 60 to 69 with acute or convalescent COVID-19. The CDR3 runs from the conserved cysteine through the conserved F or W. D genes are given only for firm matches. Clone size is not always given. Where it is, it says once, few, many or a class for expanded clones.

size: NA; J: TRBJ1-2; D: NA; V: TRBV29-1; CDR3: CSAPGRGPSNYGYTF; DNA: TGCAGCGCCCCCGGCAGGGGTCCTTCTAACTATGGCTACACCTTC
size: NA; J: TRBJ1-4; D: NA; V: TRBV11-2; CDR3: CASSLIGGYEKLFF; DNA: TGTGCCAGCAGCTTAATTGGAGGGTACGAGAAACTGTTTTTT
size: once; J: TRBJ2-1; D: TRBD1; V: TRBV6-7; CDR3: CAGSYVDRDENEQFF; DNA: TGTGCCGGCAGTTACGTGGACAGGGACGAAAATGAGCAGTTCTTC
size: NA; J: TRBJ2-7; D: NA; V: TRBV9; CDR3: CASSVGGTSTYEQYF; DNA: TGTGCCAGCAGCGTAGGGGGGACATCCACCTACGAGCAGTACTTC
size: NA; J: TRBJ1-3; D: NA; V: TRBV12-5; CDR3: CASGLVQGGGGNTIYF; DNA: TGTGCTAGTGGTTTGGTCCAGGGAGGAGGCGGAAACACCATATATTTT
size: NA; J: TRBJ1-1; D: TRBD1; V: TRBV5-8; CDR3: CASLKTGYGTEAFF; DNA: TGTGCCAGCTTAAAGACAGGGTACGGCACTGAAGCTTTCTTT
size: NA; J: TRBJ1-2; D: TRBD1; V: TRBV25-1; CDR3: CASSEVGDRASGYTF; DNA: TGTGCCAGCAGTGAAGTGGGAGACAGGGCGAGTGGCTACACCTTC
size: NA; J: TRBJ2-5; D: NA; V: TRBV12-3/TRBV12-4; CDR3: CASSFRVTETQYF; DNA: TGTGCCAGCAGTTTCAGGGTCACGGAGACCCAGTACTTC
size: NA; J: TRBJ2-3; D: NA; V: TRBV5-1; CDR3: CASSPLASDTQYF; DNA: TGCGCCAGCAGCCCACTAGCTTCTGATACGCAGTATTTT
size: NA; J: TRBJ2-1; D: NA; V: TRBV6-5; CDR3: CASGREGEGEQFF; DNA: TGTGCCAGCGGAAGGGAAGGTGAGGGTGAGCAGTTCTTC
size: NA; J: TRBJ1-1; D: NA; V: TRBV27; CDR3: CASSTGGRPEAFF; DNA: TGTGCCAGCAGTACCGGAGGAAGGCCTGAAGCTTTCTTT
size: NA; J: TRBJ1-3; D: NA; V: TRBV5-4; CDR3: CASSLVQGTGNTIYF; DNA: TGTGCCAGCAGCTTGGTTCAGGGTACTGGAAACACCATATATTTT
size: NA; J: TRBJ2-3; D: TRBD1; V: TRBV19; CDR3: CASTPSSGQGIDTQYF; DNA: TGTGCCAGTACCCCCTCTTCGGGACAGGGTATAGATACGCAGTATTTT
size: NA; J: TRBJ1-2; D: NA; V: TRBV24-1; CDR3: CATSETTGTANYGYTF; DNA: TGTGCCACCAGTGAGACAACAGGGACCGCTAACTATGGCTACACCTTC
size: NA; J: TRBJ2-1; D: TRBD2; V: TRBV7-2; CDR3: CASSLGDRLAGIEQFF; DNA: TGTGCCAGCAGCTTAGGAGACAGACTAGCGGGTATTGAGCAGTTCTTC
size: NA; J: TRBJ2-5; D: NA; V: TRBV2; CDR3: CASKVEQETQYF; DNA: TGTGCCAGCAAAGTTGAGCAAGAGACCCAGTACTTC
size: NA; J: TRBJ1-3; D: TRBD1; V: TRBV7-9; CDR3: CASSPRGQGGNTIYF; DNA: TGTGCCAGCAGCCCTAGAGGACAGGGGGGAAACACCATATATTTT
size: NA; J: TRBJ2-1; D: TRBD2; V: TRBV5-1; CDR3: CASSSGTSGRGNEQFF; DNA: TGCGCCAGCAGCTCTGGGACTAGCGGGAGGGGAAATGAGCAGTTCTTC
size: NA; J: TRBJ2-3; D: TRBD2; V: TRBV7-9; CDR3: CASSLRPSSGSVDTQYF; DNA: TGTGCCAGCAGCTTAAGGCCGTCTAGCGGGAGTGTAGATACGCAGTATTTT
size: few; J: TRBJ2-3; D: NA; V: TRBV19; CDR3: CASSISGGLATQYF; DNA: TGTGCCAGTAGTATCTCGGGTGGCCTTGCTACGCAGTATTTT
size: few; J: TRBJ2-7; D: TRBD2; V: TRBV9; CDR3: CASSVFALAGGAEQYF; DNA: TGTGCCAGCAGCGTATTCGCACTAGCGGGAGGGGCCGAGCAGTACTTC
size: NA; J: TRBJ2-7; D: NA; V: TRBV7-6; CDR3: CASSLEMGSGVGSYEQYF; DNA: TGTGCCAGCAGCTTAGAAATGGGTAGCGGCGTGGGGTCCTACGAGCAGTACTTC
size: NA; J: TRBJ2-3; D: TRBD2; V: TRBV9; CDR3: CASSTSGENTDTQYF; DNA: TGTGCCAGCAGCACTAGCGGGGAGAACACAGATACGCAGTATTTT
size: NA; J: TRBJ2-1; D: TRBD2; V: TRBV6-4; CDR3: CASSDWTSGGANEQFF; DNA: TGTGCCAGCAGTGACTGGACTAGCGGGGGGGCCAATGAGCAGTTCTTC
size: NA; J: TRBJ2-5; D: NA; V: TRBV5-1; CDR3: CASSPALPGPRETQYF; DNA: TGCGCCAGCAGCCCAGCATTGCCGGGTCCAAGAGAGACCCAGTACTTC
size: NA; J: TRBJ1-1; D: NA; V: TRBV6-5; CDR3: CASRRDGYTEAFF; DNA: TGTGCCAGCAGGAGAGACGGGTACACTGAAGCTTTCTTT
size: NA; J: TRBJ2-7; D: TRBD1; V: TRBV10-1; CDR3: CASSDGGQGDREQYF; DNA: TGCGCCAGCAGTGATGGGGGACAGGGTGACCGAGAGCAGTACTTC
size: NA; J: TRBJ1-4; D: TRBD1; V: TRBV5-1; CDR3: CASSTGTGSEKLFF; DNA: TGCGCCAGCAGCACCGGGACAGGGTCTGAAAAACTGTTTTTT
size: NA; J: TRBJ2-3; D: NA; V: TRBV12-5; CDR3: CASGLVHRVGDTQYF; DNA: TGTGCTAGTGGTTTGGTACACAGGGTTGGAGATACGCAGTATTTT
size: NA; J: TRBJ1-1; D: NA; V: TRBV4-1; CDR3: CASNRDGLNTEAFF; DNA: TGCGCCAGCAACAGGGATGGGTTGAACACTGAAGCTTTCTTT
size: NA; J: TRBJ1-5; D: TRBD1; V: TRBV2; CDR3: CASSRETGGSNQPQHF; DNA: TGTGCCAGCAGCCGGGAGACAGGGGGTAGCAATCAGCCCCAGCATTTT
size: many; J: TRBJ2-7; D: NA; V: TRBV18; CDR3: CASSPPGHREAYEQYF; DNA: TGTGCCAGCTCACCACCAGGCCACAGGGAAGCCTACGAGCAGTACTTC
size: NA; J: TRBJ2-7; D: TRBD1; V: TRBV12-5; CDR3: CASGMGQGSSYEQYF; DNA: TGTGCTAGTGGTATGGGACAGGGGAGCTCCTACGAGCAGTACTTC